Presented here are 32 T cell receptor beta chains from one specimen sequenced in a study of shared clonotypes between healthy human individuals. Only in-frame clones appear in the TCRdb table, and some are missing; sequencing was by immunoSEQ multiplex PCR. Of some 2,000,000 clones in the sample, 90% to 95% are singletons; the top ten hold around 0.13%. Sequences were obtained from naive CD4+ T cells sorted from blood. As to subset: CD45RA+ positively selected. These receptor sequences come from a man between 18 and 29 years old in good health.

CDR3 residues: CASSEGVAGETQYF. DNA of the CDR3: TGTGCCAGCAGTGAAGGGGTGGCAGGAGAGACCCAGTACTTC. The V and J genes are TRBV6-1 and TRBJ2-5; no definite D call. Trimming removed 1 base at V and 4 bases at J, with 10 bases between. Germline V gene sequence: CDR1 MNHNS, CDR2 SASEGT. This CDR3 spans 14 amino acids.

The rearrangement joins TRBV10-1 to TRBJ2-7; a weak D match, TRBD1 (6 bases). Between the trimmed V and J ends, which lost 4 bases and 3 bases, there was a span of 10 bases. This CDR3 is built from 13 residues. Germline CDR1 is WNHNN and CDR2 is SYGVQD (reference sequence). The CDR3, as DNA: TGCGCCAGCAGTGTGACACAGGGCTACGAGCAGTACTTC. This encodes CASSVTQGYEQYF.

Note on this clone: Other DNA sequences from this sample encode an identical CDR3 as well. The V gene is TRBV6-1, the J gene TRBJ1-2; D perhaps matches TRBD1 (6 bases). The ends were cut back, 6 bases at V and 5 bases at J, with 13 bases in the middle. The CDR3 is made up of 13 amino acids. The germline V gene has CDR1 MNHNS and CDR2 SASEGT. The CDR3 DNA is TGTGCCAGCAGGGCAGGACAGAGTTATGGCTACACCTTC. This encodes CASRAGQSYGYTF.

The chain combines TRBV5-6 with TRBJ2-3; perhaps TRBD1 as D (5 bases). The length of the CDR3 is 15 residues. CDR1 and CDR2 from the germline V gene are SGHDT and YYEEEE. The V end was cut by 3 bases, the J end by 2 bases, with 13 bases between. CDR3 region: CASSYWTFDTDTQYF. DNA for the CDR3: TGTGCCAGCAGCTACTGGACATTTGACACAGATACGCAGTATTTT.

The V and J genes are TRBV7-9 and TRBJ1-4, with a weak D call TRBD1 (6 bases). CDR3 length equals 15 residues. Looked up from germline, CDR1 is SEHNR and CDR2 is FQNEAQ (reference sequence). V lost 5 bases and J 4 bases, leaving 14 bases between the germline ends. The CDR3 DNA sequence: TGTGCCAGCAGCCCGGGGGCTCACGGTAATGAAAAACTGTTTTTT. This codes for CASSPGAHGNEKLFF.

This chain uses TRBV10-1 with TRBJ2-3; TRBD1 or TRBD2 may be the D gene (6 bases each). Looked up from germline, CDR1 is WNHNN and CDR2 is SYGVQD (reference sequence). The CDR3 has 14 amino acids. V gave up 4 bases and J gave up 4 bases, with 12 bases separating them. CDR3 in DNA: TGCGCCAGCAGTGCAGGGGAGGTACCAGATACGCAGTATTTT. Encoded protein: CASSAGEVPDTQYF.

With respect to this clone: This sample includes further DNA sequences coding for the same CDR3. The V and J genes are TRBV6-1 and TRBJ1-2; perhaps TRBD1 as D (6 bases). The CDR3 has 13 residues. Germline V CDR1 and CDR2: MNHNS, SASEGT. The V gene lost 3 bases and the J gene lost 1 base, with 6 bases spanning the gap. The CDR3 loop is CASSEDSNYGYTF. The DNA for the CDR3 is TGTGCCAGCAGTGAGGACAGTAACTATGGCTACACCTTC.

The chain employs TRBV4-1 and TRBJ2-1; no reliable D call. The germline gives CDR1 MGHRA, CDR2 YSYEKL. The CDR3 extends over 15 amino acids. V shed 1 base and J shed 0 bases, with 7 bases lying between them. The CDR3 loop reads CASSQGISSYNEQFF. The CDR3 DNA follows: TGCGCCAGCAGCCAAGGGATCAGCTCCTACAATGAGCAGTTCTTC.

The DNA of the CDR3 is TGCGCCAGCAGCCAAGTTGACAGGGCCAACAATGAGCAGTTCTTC. Translated, it gives CASSQVDRANNEQFF. V and J are TRBV4-1 and TRBJ2-1; TRBD1 aligns across 7 bases. CDR3 length equals 15 residues. Germline assignment: CDR1 MGHRA and CDR2 YSYEKL. Trimming removed 1 base from V and 5 bases from J; junction bases left unmatched: 5.

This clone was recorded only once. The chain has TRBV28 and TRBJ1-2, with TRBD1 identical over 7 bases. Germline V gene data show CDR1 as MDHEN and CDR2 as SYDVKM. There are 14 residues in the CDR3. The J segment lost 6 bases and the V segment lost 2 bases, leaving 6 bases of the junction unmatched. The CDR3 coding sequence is TGTGCCAGCAGTTTAGTTCTAGGGGGCAATGGCTACACCTTC. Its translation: CASSLVLGGNGYTF.

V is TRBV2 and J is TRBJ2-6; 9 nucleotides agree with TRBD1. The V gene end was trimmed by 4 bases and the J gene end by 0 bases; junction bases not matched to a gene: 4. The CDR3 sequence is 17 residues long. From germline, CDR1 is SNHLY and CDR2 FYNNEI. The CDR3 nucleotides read TGTGCCAGCAGTGGGGACAGGGTGAGCTCTGGGGCCAACGTCCTGACTTTC. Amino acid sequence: CASSGDRVSSGANVLTF.

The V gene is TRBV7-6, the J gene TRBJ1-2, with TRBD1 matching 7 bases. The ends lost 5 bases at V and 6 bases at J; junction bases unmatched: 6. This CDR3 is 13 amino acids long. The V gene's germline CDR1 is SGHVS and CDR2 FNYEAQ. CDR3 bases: TGTGCCAGCAGCAGACAGGGTTCGGATGGCTACACCTTC. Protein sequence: CASSRQGSDGYTF.

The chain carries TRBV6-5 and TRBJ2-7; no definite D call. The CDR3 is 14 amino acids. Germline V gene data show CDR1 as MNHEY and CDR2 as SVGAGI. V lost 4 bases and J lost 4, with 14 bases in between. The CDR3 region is CASSWILRMYEQYF. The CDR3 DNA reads TGTGCCAGCAGTTGGATCCTTAGGATGTACGAGCAGTACTTC.

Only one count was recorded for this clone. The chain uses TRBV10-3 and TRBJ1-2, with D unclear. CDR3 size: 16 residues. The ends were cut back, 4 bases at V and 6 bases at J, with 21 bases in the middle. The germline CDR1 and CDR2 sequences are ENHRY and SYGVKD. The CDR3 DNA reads TGTGCCATCAGTGCGGGGATTTCGGAGGAGGGAAATGGCTACACCTTC. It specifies CAISAGISEEGNGYTF.

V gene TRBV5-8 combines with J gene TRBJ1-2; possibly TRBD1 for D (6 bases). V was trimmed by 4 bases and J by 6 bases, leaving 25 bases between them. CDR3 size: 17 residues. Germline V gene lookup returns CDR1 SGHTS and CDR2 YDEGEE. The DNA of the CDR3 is TGTGCCAGCAGCCGGAAGTTCCTACAGGGCTATAGGCATGGCTACACCTTC. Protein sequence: CASSRKFLQGYRHGYTF.

The CDR3, as DNA: TGTGCCAGCAGCGGAGGCTTTGGCATGAATGAAAAACTGTTTTTT. Translating it yields CASSGGFGMNEKLFF. The chain recombines TRBV5-4 with TRBJ1-4; no clear D. The germline V gene encodes CDR1 SGHNT and CDR2 YYREEE (reference sequence). V was trimmed by 4 bases and J by 5 bases, leaving 15 bases between them. There are 15 residues in the CDR3.

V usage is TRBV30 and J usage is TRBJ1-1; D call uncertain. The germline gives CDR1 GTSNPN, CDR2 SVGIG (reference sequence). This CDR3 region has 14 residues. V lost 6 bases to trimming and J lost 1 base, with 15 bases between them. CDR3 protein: CACRVGGRNTEAFF. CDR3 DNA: TGTGCCTGCCGGGTCGGAGGGAGGAACACTGAAGCTTTCTTT.

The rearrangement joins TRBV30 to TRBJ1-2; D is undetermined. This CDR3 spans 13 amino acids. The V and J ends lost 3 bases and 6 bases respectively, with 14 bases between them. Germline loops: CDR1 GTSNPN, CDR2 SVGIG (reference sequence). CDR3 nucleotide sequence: TGTGCCTGGAGCCTTTCGACCGGGCATGGCTACACCTTC. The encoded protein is CAWSLSTGHGYTF.

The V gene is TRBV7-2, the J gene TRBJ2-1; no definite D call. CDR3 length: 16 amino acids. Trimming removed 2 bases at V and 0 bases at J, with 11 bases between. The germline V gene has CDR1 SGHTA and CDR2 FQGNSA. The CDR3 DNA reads TGTGCCAGCAGCTTACGGCGGCCCAGCTCCTACAATGAGCAGTTCTTC. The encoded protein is CASSLRRPSSYNEQFF.

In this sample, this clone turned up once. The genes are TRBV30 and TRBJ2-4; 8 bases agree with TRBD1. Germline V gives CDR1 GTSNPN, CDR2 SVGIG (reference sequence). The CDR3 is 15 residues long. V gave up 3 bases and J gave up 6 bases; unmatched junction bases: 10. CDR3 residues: CAWRDLQGAGNIQYF. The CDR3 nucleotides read TGTGCCTGGAGGGACCTTCAGGGGGCAGGAAACATTCAGTACTTC.

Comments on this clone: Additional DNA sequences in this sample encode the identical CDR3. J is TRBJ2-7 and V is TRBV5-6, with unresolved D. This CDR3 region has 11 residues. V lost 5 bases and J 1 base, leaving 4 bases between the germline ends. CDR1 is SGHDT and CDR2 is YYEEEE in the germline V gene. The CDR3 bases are TGTGCCAGCAGTCATTCCTACGAGCAGTACTTC. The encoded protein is CASSHSYEQYF.

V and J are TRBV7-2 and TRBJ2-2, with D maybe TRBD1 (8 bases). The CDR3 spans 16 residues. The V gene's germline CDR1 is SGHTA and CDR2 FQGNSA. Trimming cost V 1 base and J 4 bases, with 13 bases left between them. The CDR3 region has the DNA TGTGCCAGCAGCTTAGGGACAGGGAGGGGCACCGGGGAGCTGTTTTTT. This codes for CASSLGTGRGTGELFF.

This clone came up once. The CDR3 coding sequence is TGTGCCAGCAGCCAAGTTAGCTTTGGACAGGGAGGAGGACAGCCCCAGCATTTT. It translates to CASSQVSFGQGGGQPQHF. The chain links TRBV14 to TRBJ1-5; 8 positions match TRBD1. The V gene end was trimmed by 1 base and the J gene end by 7 bases; junction bases not matched to a gene: 15. CDR3 size: 18 residues. Per the germline V gene, CDR1 is SGHDN and CDR2 is FVKESK. Based on the CDR3 plus reference TRBV14 and TRBJ1-5, the full variable domain is EAGVTQFPSHSVIEKGQTVTLRCDPISGHDNLYWYRRVMGKEIKFLLHFVKESKQDESGMPNNRFLAERTGGTYSTLKVQPAELEDSGVYFCASSQVSFGQGGGQPQHFGDGTRLSIL.

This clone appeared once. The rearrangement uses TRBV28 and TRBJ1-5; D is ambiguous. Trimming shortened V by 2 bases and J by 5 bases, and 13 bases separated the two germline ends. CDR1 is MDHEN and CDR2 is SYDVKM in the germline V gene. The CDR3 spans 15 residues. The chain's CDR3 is CASSLPVTPDQPQHF. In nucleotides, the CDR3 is TGTGCCAGCAGTTTACCGGTGACCCCCGATCAGCCCCAGCATTTT.

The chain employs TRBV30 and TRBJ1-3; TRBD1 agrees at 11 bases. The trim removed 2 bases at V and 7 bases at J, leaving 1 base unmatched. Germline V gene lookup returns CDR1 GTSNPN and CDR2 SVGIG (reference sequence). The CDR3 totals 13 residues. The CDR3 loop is CAWSWTGGNTIYF. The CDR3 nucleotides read TGTGCCTGGAGTTGGACAGGGGGCAACACCATATATTTT.

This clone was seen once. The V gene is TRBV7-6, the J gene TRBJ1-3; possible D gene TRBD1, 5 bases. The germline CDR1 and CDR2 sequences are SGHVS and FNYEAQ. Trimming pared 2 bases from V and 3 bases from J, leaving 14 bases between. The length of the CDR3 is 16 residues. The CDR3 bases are TGTGCCAGCAGCTTAAGACCTCAGGGATTTGGAAACACCATATATTTT. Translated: CASSLRPQGFGNTIYF.

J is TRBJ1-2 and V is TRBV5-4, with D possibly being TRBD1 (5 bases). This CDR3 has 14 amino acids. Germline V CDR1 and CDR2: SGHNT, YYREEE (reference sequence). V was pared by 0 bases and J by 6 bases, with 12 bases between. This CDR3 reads CASSLGSRVDGYTF. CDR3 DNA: TGTGCCAGCAGCTTGGGGTCCAGGGTAGATGGCTACACCTTC.

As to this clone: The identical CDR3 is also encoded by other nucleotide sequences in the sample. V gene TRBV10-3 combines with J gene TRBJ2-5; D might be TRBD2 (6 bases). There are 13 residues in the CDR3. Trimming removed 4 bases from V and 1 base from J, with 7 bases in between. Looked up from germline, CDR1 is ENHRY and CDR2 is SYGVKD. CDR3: CAISGGGQETQYF. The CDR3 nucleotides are TGTGCCATCAGTGGGGGAGGCCAAGAGACCCAGTACTTC.

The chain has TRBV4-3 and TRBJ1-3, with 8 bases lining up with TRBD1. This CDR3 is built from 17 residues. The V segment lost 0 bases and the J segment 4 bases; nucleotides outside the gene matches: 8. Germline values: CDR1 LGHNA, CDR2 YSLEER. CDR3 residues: CASSQDHQGALGNTIYF. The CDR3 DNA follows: TGCGCCAGCAGCCAAGATCATCAGGGGGCCCTGGGAAACACCATATATTTT.

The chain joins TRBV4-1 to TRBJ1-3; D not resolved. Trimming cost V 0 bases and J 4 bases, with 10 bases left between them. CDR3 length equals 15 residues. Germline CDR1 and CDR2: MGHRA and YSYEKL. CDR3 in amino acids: CASSQDRAVGNTIYF. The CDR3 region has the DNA TGCGCCAGCAGCCAAGATCGGGCAGTCGGAAACACCATATATTTT.

Here the CDR3 DNA reads TGTGCCTGGGAGGCGCGCGGGGCGAGCGGCTACAATGAGCAGTTCTTC. It encodes CAWEARGASGYNEQFF. This rearrangement joins TRBV30 to TRBJ2-1; TRBD2 is a possible D gene (6 bases). In germline, CDR1 is GTSNPN, CDR2 SVGIG (reference sequence). Deletions cut 5 bases from V and 3 bases from J, with 20 bases between. CDR3 length: 16 amino acids.

This chain's CDR3 is CASSGGREGAYEQYF. The DNA of the CDR3 is TGTGCCAGCAGTGGCGGACGGGAGGGAGCCTACGAGCAGTACTTC. The chain recombines TRBV6-1 with TRBJ2-7, with 8 positions matching TRBD2. V shed 4 bases, J shed 2 bases, and the junction held 7 bases outside the gene matches. This CDR3 is built from 15 residues. Germline V gene data show CDR1 as MNHNS and CDR2 as SASEGT.